The 14 T cell receptor beta chains reported below all come from one sample, sequenced in a study of blood T cell repertoires in COVID-19. Using immunoSEQ multiplex PCR, the repertoire was profiled, and TCRdb retains in-frame clones only, with some absent. This table holds around 140,000 clones, around 81% found once. The sample consisted of peripheral blood. The receptors originated from a human donor in a cohort sampled during active COVID-19.

This clone occurred once. The V and J genes are TRBV3-1 (or the pseudogene TRBV3-2) and TRBJ2-7, with TRBD2 matching 13 bases. Germline V gene data show CDR1 as LGHDT and CDR2 as YNNKEL (reference sequence). J gave up 7 bases and V 4 bases, and 4 bases lay outside the gene matches. The CDR3 spans 14 residues. The CDR3 region has the DNA TGTGCCAGCAGCCCGACTAGCGGGAGGACGGAGCAGTACTTC. Its protein product is CASSPTSGRTEQYF.

V and J are TRBV18 and TRBJ2-3; 9 bases match TRBD1. Germline trimming cut 3 bases from V and 4 bases from J; bases unmatched to any gene: 5. From germline, CDR1 is KGHSH and CDR2 LQKENI. The CDR3 consists of 15 residues. The CDR3 coding sequence is TGTGCCAGCTCACCGCGAGGGACAGGGTCAGATACGCAGTATTTT. Amino acids: CASSPRGTGSDTQYF.

The gene calls are TRBV7-2 and TRBJ2-1, with 13 bases lining up with TRBD2. The CDR3 runs 16 residues. V lost 5 bases, J lost 6 bases, and 7 bases stayed unmatched. Germline loops: CDR1 SGHTA, CDR2 FQGNSA. The CDR3 DNA follows: TGTGCCAGCAGCGCCCGGACTAGCGGGAGTCTCAATGAGCAGTTCTTC. Translated: CASSARTSGSLNEQFF.

The chain carries TRBV18 and TRBJ1-6, with D tentatively TRBD1 (5 bases). Germline lookup yields CDR1 KGHSH and CDR2 LQKENI. CDR3 length: 17 amino acids. Deletions cut 3 bases from V and 12 bases from J, with 24 bases between. In nucleotides, the CDR3 is TGTGCCAGCTCACCTCCCTCGGGGGGAGGGATAATGAGACCCCTCCACTTT. Its translation is CASSPPSGGGIMRPLHF.

The chain joins TRBV28 to TRBJ2-2, with D perhaps matching TRBD1 (6 bases). V lost 6 bases, J lost 3 bases, and 11 bases lay in between. This CDR3 spans 14 amino acids. Germline V lookup: CDR1 MDHEN, CDR2 SYDVKM. In DNA, the CDR3 is TGTGCCAGCAGCCCGACAGGATACACCGGGGAGCTGTTTTTT. This sequence encodes CASSPTGYTGELFF.

The CDR3 nucleotides read TGTGCCAGCAGGCAGGGGGTGGGCGGCTACACCTTC. Residues: CASRQGVGGYTF. V and J are TRBV16 and TRBJ1-2, with 7 bases matching TRBD1. Germline V CDR1 and CDR2: KGHSY, FQNENV. The V segment lost 6 bases and the J segment 8 bases; nucleotides outside the gene matches: 6. The CDR3 extends over 12 amino acids.

The V gene is TRBV9, the J gene TRBJ2-7, with 7 bases fitting TRBD2. Germline V gives CDR1 SGDLS, CDR2 YYNGEE. The CDR3 covers 12 residues. V was clipped by 4 bases and J by 3 bases; unmatched bases: 1. CDR3 DNA: TGTGCCAGCAGCAGGGACTACTACGAGCAGTACTTC. It specifies CASSRDYYEQYF.

This chain joins TRBV7-3 and TRBJ1-2; possible D gene TRBD1, 5 bases. Looked up from germline, CDR1 is SGHTA and CDR2 is FQGTGA. The CDR3 runs to 12 residues. With 5 bases removed from V and 14 bases from J, the gap between germline ends came to 18 bases. This chain's CDR3 is CASSPRGGSGTF. CDR3 DNA sequence: TGTGCCAGCAGCCCGAGGGGAGGAAGTGGGACCTTC.

J is TRBJ2-7 and V is TRBV9, with 12 bases aligning to TRBD2. The germline gives CDR1 SGDLS, CDR2 YYNGEE. Trimming cost V 2 bases and J 4 bases; bases outside gene matches: 7. The CDR3 totals 16 residues. As DNA, the CDR3 is TGTGCCAGCAGCGTGGCGGCTAGCGGGAGGGTATACGAGCAGTACTTC. Protein sequence: CASSVAASGRVYEQYF.

This clone occurred a few times. The gene calls are TRBV25-1 and TRBJ1-2, with TRBD1 matching 8 bases. The CDR3 runs 14 residues. Germline loops: CDR1 MGHDK, CDR2 SYGVNS. Trimming removed 6 bases from V and 2 bases from J; junction bases left unmatched: 5. CDR3 nucleotide sequence: TGTGCCAGCAGACGACAGGGGATAAACTATGGCTACACCTTC. This translates into CASRRQGINYGYTF.

The chain couples TRBV28 to TRBJ1-4, with D tentatively TRBD1 (5 bases). CDR3 length equals 15 residues. The V and J ends lost 2 bases and 3 bases respectively, with 10 bases between them. Germline-derived CDR1 and CDR2 are MDHEN and SYDVKM. In DNA, the CDR3 is TGTGCCAGCAGTTTAGCGGGGGGATCTAATGAAAAACTGTTTTTT. It specifies CASSLAGGSNEKLFF.

The chain couples TRBV6-2 or TRBV6-3 to TRBJ2-1, with 7 bases fitting TRBD1. The CDR3 loop spans 17 amino acids. V dropped 3 bases and J dropped 6; count of bases not matched to a gene: 14. Looked up from germline, CDR1 is MNHEY and CDR2 is SVGEGT. CDR3 protein: CASSYWGTGAYGNEQFF. CDR3 DNA: TGTGCCAGCAGTTATTGGGGAACAGGGGCCTATGGCAATGAGCAGTTCTTC.

The V gene is TRBV5-1, the J gene TRBJ2-5, with TRBD1 as a possible D gene (6 bases). Germline CDR1 and CDR2: SGHRS and YFSETQ. The CDR3 covers 13 residues. With 3 bases removed from V and 4 bases from J, the gap between germline ends came to 10 bases. Written as DNA, the CDR3 is TGCGCCAGCAGCTGGGACAAGGGAGAGACCCAGTACTTC. It specifies CASSWDKGETQYF.

This chain uses TRBV7-9 with TRBJ1-1, with a possible D match to TRBD1 (5 bases). V was shortened by 1 base and J by 0 bases, with 9 bases between the two germline ends. This CDR3 is 15 amino acids long. Germline loops: CDR1 SEHNR, CDR2 FQNEAQ (reference sequence). The CDR3 here is CASSLEGLMNTEAFF. The CDR3 DNA sequence: TGTGCCAGCAGCTTAGAGGGACTTATGAACACTGAAGCTTTCTTT.